This entry lists 14 T cell receptor beta chains sequenced from one sample in a study of CD8+ T cells in alopecia areata. Extraction of RNA preceded its reverse transcription into cDNA, which served as the sequencing template. Sequencing was performed with immunoSEQ multiplex PCR; in TCRdb, only in-frame clones are kept and a portion is missing. This sample carries fewer than 110,000 clones, 84% of them seen once, and the ten largest clones take around a quarter. Treatment meaning: oral pan-JAK inhibitor, 5-10 mg twice daily. Sample: CD8+ T cells sorted from blood, taken at week 24, from a patient treated with tofacitinib. These receptor sequences come from a human donor with alopecia areata.

This chain joins TRBV15 and TRBJ2-1; D gene ambiguous. The germline V and J ends were trimmed by 5 bases and 0 bases, with 11 bases remaining between them. Per the germline V gene, CDR1 is LNHNV and CDR2 is YYDKDF (reference sequence). This CDR3 comprises 15 residues. Written as DNA, the CDR3 is TGTGCCACCAGCGATGTACGGCGCTCCTACAATGAGCAGTTCTTC. It specifies CATSDVRRSYNEQFF.

The chain has TRBV4-3 and TRBJ2-3; 10 bases are shared with TRBD2. Germline loops: CDR1 LGHNA, CDR2 YSLEER. The CDR3 sequence is 16 residues long. The V and J ends lost 0 bases and 4 bases, in that order; junction bases with no gene match: 4. The CDR3 region is CASSQDSGGAPDTQYF. DNA of the CDR3: TGCGCCAGCAGCCAAGACAGCGGGGGGGCTCCAGATACGCAGTATTTT.

This chain joins TRBV7-9 and TRBJ2-7; D gene uncertain. CDR3 length equals 15 residues. V was pared by 1 base and J by 5 bases, with 15 bases between. Germline V gene lookup returns CDR1 SEHNR and CDR2 FQNEAQ (reference sequence). CDR3 residues: CASSLGVGLHHEQYF. The CDR3 region has the DNA TGTGCCAGCAGCTTAGGAGTAGGGTTACACCACGAGCAGTACTTC.

V gene TRBV7-8 combines with J gene TRBJ2-1; 11 nucleotides line up with TRBD2. This CDR3 spans 15 amino acids. Trimming at V came to 3 bases and at J to 4 bases, leaving 2 bases not matched to a gene. CDR1 is SGHVS, CDR2 FQNEAQ, per germline. The CDR3 nucleotides are TGTGCCAGCAGCTTGACTAGCGGGGATTACAATGAGCAGTTCTTC. It yields the protein CASSLTSGDYNEQFF.

The J gene is TRBJ2-1, the V gene TRBV4-3; no reliable D call. Germline values: CDR1 LGHNA, CDR2 YSLEER. The CDR3 runs to 13 residues. V was shortened by 0 bases and J by 9 bases, with 9 bases between the two germline ends. CDR3: CASSQEFRSEQFF. The CDR3 bases are TGCGCCAGCAGCCAAGAATTCCGCAGTGAGCAGTTCTTC.

The chain uses TRBV4-1 and TRBJ1-1; no clear D. The CDR3 contains 13 residues. The germline V and J ends were trimmed by 2 bases and 5 bases, with 9 bases remaining between them. Germline V gene lookup returns CDR1 MGHRA and CDR2 YSYEKL. CDR3 nucleotide sequence: TGCGCCAGCAGCCAAACGCCAGAGACTGAAGCTTTCTTT. Its protein product is CASSQTPETEAFF.

The chain recombines TRBV5-1 with TRBJ2-7, with no clear D. Germline CDR1 and CDR2: SGHRS and YFSETQ. The CDR3 extends over 13 amino acids. Trimming shortened V by 3 bases and J by 3 bases, and 10 bases separated the two germline ends. The CDR3 loop reads CASSSGSFYEQYF. The CDR3 DNA sequence: TGCGCCAGCAGCTCGGGCAGCTTCTACGAGCAGTACTTC. The full variable domain, in which reference TRBV5-1 and TRBJ2-7 provide the parts outside the CDR3, is KAGVTQTPRYLIKTRGQQVTLSCSPISGHRSVSWYQQTPGQGLQFLFEYFSETQRNKGNFPGRFSGRQFSNSRSEMNVSTLELGDSALYLCASSSGSFYEQYFGPGTRLTVT.

The V gene is TRBV5-1, the J gene TRBJ2-2; D not resolved. V lost 0 bases to trimming and J lost 8 bases, with 2 bases between them. This CDR3 contains 11 residues. The V gene's germline CDR1 is SGHRS and CDR2 YFSETQ. The CDR3 nucleotides read TGCGCCAGCAGCTTGGCGGGGGAGCTGTTTTTT. It yields the protein CASSLAGELFF.

The CDR3 sequence: CASSLMDVGYQETQYF. The CDR3 DNA follows: TGTGCCAGCAGCTTAATGGACGTGGGGTACCAAGAGACCCAGTACTTC. The chain combines TRBV7-2 with TRBJ2-5, with D hard to call. The germline V gene encodes CDR1 SGHTA and CDR2 FQGNSA. The CDR3 is made up of 16 amino acids. The germline V and J ends were trimmed by 2 bases and 0 bases, with 13 bases remaining between them.

V is TRBV4-3 and J is TRBJ1-4, with D perhaps TRBD1 (6 bases). CDR3 length: 18 residues. Germline CDR1 is LGHNA and CDR2 is YSLEER. Trimming stripped 0 bases from V and 6 bases from J, with 20 bases between. The CDR3 is CASSQDRWFRGKDEKLFF. The CDR3, as DNA: TGCGCCAGCAGCCAAGATCGATGGTTCAGGGGCAAGGATGAAAAACTGTTTTTT.

The rearrangement links TRBV15 to TRBJ2-3; the match to TRBD1 covers 8 bases. The germline V gene has CDR1 LNHNV and CDR2 YYDKDF (reference sequence). The CDR3 has 15 amino acids. The junction had 14 bases not matched to a gene; V was cut back by 11 bases and J by 4 bases. The CDR3 DNA follows: TGTGCCGCCTCAACCGGGACAGGATGGGCAGATACGCAGTATTTT. Its translation is CAASTGTGWADTQYF.

V and J are TRBV4-1 and TRBJ2-7; 10 nucleotides line up with TRBD2. The J segment lost 4 bases and the V segment lost 0 bases, leaving 3 bases of the junction unmatched. CDR3 length equals 15 residues. CDR1 is MGHRA, CDR2 YSYEKL, per germline. For the CDR3, the DNA is TGCGCCAGCAGCCAAGATCTGACTAGCGGGTACGAGCAGTACTTC. This sequence encodes CASSQDLTSGYEQYF.

This clone came up a few times. The chain joins TRBV7-9 to TRBJ2-2; 8 nucleotides match TRBD1. Trimming removed 5 bases from V and 3 bases from J; junction bases left unmatched: 8. The germline V gene encodes CDR1 SEHNR and CDR2 FQNEAQ (reference sequence). This CDR3 is built from 16 residues. The CDR3 protein is CASSPDRGPYTGELFF. The CDR3 DNA is TGTGCCAGCAGCCCCGACAGGGGACCCTACACCGGGGAGCTGTTTTTT.

The chain has TRBV2 and TRBJ2-7; TRBD1 agrees at 8 bases. Germline assignment: CDR1 SNHLY and CDR2 FYNNEI. The CDR3 runs to 13 residues. V lost 7 bases, J lost 5 bases, and 7 bases stayed unmatched. CDR3 DNA sequence: TGTGCCAGCATGCAGGGGGCAAGGGACGAGCAGTACTTC. Amino acids: CASMQGARDEQYF.